The 28 T cell receptor beta chains reported below all come from one sample, sequenced in a study of T-cell memory formation after mild COVID-19. TCRdb redid the calling of the 5' RACE reads with MiXCR, one entry per CDR3 protein. The repertoire holds hundreds of thousands of distinct CDR3 sequences, with around a sixth as singletons. What was sequenced was PBMCs or a T cell subset sorted from them (not recorded which). The receptor set was obtained from an adult woman who had mild COVID-19 (a few samples of this study predate the infection). Cell type and time point are not known.

The rearrangement uses TRBV7-2 and TRBJ1-1; possibly TRBD1 for D (5 bases). Germline V gene lookup returns CDR1 SGHTA and CDR2 FQGNSA. Trimming left V 7 bases short and J 3 bases short, with 15 bases between. The CDR3 totals 14 residues. DNA of the CDR3: TGTGCCAGCATGCGGGGGGGATGGGACACTGAAGCTTTCTTT. This codes for CASMRGGWDTEAFF.

The count of this clonotype is one. The V call is TRBV7-9, the J call TRBJ1-2; the match to TRBD1 covers 8 bases. From germline, CDR1 is SEHNR and CDR2 FQNEAQ (reference sequence). V gave up 3 bases and J gave up 5 bases; unmatched junction bases: 11. The CDR3 contains 16 residues. The CDR3 sequence: CASSFGLTGDSYGYTF. CDR3 sequence (DNA): TGTGCCAGCAGCTTCGGGTTGACAGGGGACAGTTATGGCTACACCTTC. The full variable domain, its missing parts supplied by reference TRBV7-9 and TRBJ1-2, is DTGVSQNPRHKITKRGQNVTFRCDPISEHNRLYWYRQTLGQGPEFLTYFQNEAQLEKSRLLSDRFSAERPKGSFSTLEIQRTEQGDSAMYLCASSFGLTGDSYGYTFGSGTRLTVV.

This clonotype showed up just a few times. The chain carries TRBV20-1 and TRBJ1-6, with 7 positions matching TRBD1. V dropped 5 bases and J dropped 5; count of bases not matched to a gene: 9. The CDR3 is 15 amino acids. In germline, CDR1 is DFQATT, CDR2 SNEGSKA (reference sequence). The CDR3 DNA follows: TGCAGTGCTCTACCAGGGGGGCATCATAATTCACCCCTCCACTTT. This sequence encodes CSALPGGHHNSPLHF.

Only a few counts were recorded for this clonotype. V is TRBV12-3 or TRBV12-4 and J is TRBJ1-2; TRBD1 is a possible D gene (5 bases). This CDR3 has 14 amino acids. Trimming left V 5 bases short and J 8 bases short, with 18 bases between. The CDR3 DNA reads TGTGCCAGCAGTCCTGGACGCAGGGTGGGGGGCTACACCTTC. Translated: CASSPGRRVGGYTF.

This clonotype was seen a few times. The chain combines TRBV3-1 with TRBJ2-7; no firm D call. The V end lost 1 base, the J end lost 0 bases, and 16 bases lay between the germline ends. Germline V CDR1 and CDR2: LGHDT, YNNKEL (reference sequence). The CDR3 extends over 17 amino acids. CDR3 residues: CASSQGSIRSYSYEQYF. CDR3 nucleotides: TGTGCCAGCAGCCAAGGGTCCATCAGGTCCTACTCCTACGAGCAGTACTTC.

This chain uses TRBV7-8 with TRBJ2-7; TRBD2 aligns across 9 bases. CDR1 and CDR2 from the germline V gene are SGHVS and FQNEAQ. CDR3 length equals 16 residues. V dropped 1 base and J dropped 5; count of bases not matched to a gene: 9. The CDR3 nucleotides are TGTGCCAGCAGCTTAGGAGCTAGCGGGGCGCTTCACGAGCAGTACTTC. It translates to CASSLGASGALHEQYF.

This chain joins TRBV7-3 and TRBJ2-2, with 8 bases fitting TRBD1. CDR3 length equals 14 residues. Germline V gene sequence: CDR1 SGHTA, CDR2 FQGTGA. The V and J ends lost 8 bases and 7 bases, in that order; junction bases with no gene match: 9. The CDR3 DNA is TGTGCCAGCTCCCCTGACAGGGGTATCGGGGAGCTGTTTTTT. This sequence encodes CASSPDRGIGELFF.

This rearrangement joins TRBV29-1 to TRBJ1-2; 7 bases map to TRBD1. Germline V lookup: CDR1 SQVTM, CDR2 ANQGSEA. V shed 7 bases and J 6 bases; nucleotides not matched to a gene: 5. This CDR3 contains 11 residues. The CDR3 loop reads CSGGGRDGYTF. For the CDR3, the DNA is TGCAGCGGAGGGGGCAGGGATGGCTACACCTTC.

The genes are TRBV7-2 and TRBJ2-2; perhaps TRBD1 as D (6 bases). Trimming pared 3 bases from V and 0 bases from J, leaving 14 bases between. This CDR3 contains 17 residues. Germline V gene data show CDR1 as SGHTA and CDR2 as FQGNSA. The CDR3 region is CASSFRRGGANTGELFF. CDR3 sequence (DNA): TGTGCCAGCAGCTTCCGCAGGGGTGGGGCGAACACCGGGGAGCTGTTTTTT.

The sample holds a few counts of this clonotype. This chain uses TRBV11-2 with TRBJ1-5; D is possibly TRBD1 (5 bases). Looked up from germline, CDR1 is SGHAT and CDR2 is FQNNGV. The CDR3 is made up of 14 amino acids. The V end was cut by 1 base, the J end by 6 bases, with 10 bases between. CDR3 residues: CASSLVAGSQPQHF. For the CDR3, the DNA is TGTGCCAGCAGCTTAGTGGCAGGGAGTCAGCCCCAGCATTTT.

The table lists this clonotype with a few counts. This chain uses TRBV20-1 with TRBJ1-2; unclear D gene. Trimming removed 4 bases from V and 4 bases from J, with 16 bases in between. This CDR3 comprises 14 residues. Per the germline V gene, CDR1 is DFQATT and CDR2 is SNEGSKA (reference sequence). The CDR3 here is CSAIPSEAPYGYTF. The CDR3 nucleotides read TGCAGTGCTATCCCATCGGAGGCACCCTATGGCTACACCTTC.

The J gene is TRBJ2-3, the V gene TRBV24-1; TRBD2 agrees at 9 bases. Per the germline V gene, CDR1 is KGHDR and CDR2 is SFDVKD. Trimming took 3 bases from V and 5 from J; bases not matched to a gene: 5. The CDR3 has 15 residues. The CDR3 is CATSDPSGRQDTQYF. The CDR3 nucleotides are TGTGCCACCAGTGATCCGAGCGGGAGGCAAGATACGCAGTATTTT.

This clonotype was observed a few times. Germline is not matched at one junction end, which may reflect a read error. The V call is TRBV27, the J call TRBJ2-1, with unresolved D. Germline-derived CDR1 and CDR2 are MNHEY and SMNVEV (reference sequence). The CDR3 loop spans 14 amino acids. The CDR3 DNA reads TGTGCCAGCAGTACAAATGGGCTTTACAGTGAGCAGTTCTTC. Amino acids: CASSTNGLYSEQFF.

The chain couples TRBV6-5 to TRBJ2-3; 7 bases align to TRBD2. The germline V gene has CDR1 MNHEY and CDR2 SVGAGI. The J segment lost 0 bases and the V segment lost 5 bases, leaving 5 bases of the junction unmatched. The CDR3 has 15 amino acids. The CDR3 region has the DNA TGTGCCAGCAGTGTGGCGGGAGCCAGCACAGATACGCAGTATTTT. As protein: CASSVAGASTDTQYF.

The J gene is TRBJ2-1, the V gene TRBV3-1; a possible D gene is TRBD2 (5 bases). The CDR3 extends over 15 amino acids. Germline V gene sequence: CDR1 LGHDT, CDR2 YNNKEL (reference sequence). The ends were cut back, 3 bases at V and 5 bases at J, with 14 bases in the middle. The CDR3 spells CASSHLRENHNEQFF. The CDR3 region has the DNA TGTGCCAGCAGCCACCTGAGGGAAAACCACAATGAGCAGTTCTTC.

The table lists this clonotype with a few counts. This chain connects TRBV6-2 or TRBV6-3 to TRBJ2-2, with D hard to call. The CDR3 is 16 residues long. V was pared by 0 bases and J by 6 bases, with 14 bases between. Germline V gene lookup returns CDR1 MNHEY and CDR2 SVGEGT. This chain's CDR3 is CASSYSGMDNPGELFF. The CDR3, as DNA: TGTGCCAGCAGTTACTCGGGCATGGATAATCCCGGGGAGCTGTTTTTT.

This clonotype came up a few times. V is TRBV7-9 and J is TRBJ1-2; tentatively, D is TRBD1 (6 bases). CDR1 is SEHNR, CDR2 FQNEAQ, per germline (reference sequence). Trimming stripped 3 bases from V and 1 base from J, with 9 bases between. The length of the CDR3 is 14 residues. The CDR3 DNA follows: TGTGCCAGCAGCTTGGCAGGGGTTAACTATGGCTACACCTTC. Protein product: CASSLAGVNYGYTF. Full variable domain (remainder filled in from reference TRBV7-9 and TRBJ1-2): DTGVSQNPRHKITKRGQNVTFRCDPISEHNRLYWYRQTLGQGPEFLTYFQNEAQLEKSRLLSDRFSAERPKGSFSTLEIQRTEQGDSAMYLCASSLAGVNYGYTFGSGTRLTVV.

Only a few counts were recorded for this clonotype. The rearrangement joins TRBV4-1 to TRBJ2-5; 9 nucleotides line up with TRBD1. The CDR3 totals 15 residues. Germline lookup yields CDR1 MGHRA and CDR2 YSYEKL. V dropped 4 bases and J dropped 4; count of bases not matched to a gene: 7. The CDR3 loop is CASSPGQGSRETQYF. CDR3 bases: TGCGCCAGCAGCCCGGGACAGGGAAGTAGAGAGACCCAGTACTTC.

The rearrangement links TRBV5-1 to TRBJ2-2, with D tentatively TRBD1 (6 bases). V was shortened by 9 bases and J by 5 bases, with 11 bases between the two germline ends. This CDR3 comprises 12 residues. CDR1 and CDR2 (germline): SGHRS, YFSETQ. The CDR3 DNA reads as TGCGCCACCCCAGGGGAGACCGGGGAGCTGTTTTTT. Protein product: CATPGETGELFF. The whole variable domain, filled in from reference TRBV5-1 and TRBJ2-2, reads KAGVTQTPRYLIKTRGQQVTLSCSPISGHRSVSWYQQTPGQGLQFLFEYFSETQRNKGNFPGRFSGRQFSNSRSEMNVSTLELGDSALYLCATPGETGELFFGEGSRLTVL.

This clonotype was seen a few times. The genes are TRBV19 and TRBJ2-1; the D is unclear. The CDR3 has 13 residues. Germline loops: CDR1 LNHDA, CDR2 SQIVND (reference sequence). Trimming removed 5 bases from V and 5 bases from J, with 10 bases in between. In DNA, the CDR3 is TGTGCCAGTAGTCTCCGGGTTCACAATGAGCAGTTCTTC. Translating gives CASSLRVHNEQFF.

In this sample, this clonotype turned up a few times. J is TRBJ2-3 and V is TRBV4-1; the match to TRBD1 covers 7 bases. CDR3 length: 16 residues. CDR1 MGHRA and CDR2 YSYEKL come from the germline V gene. The trim removed 1 base at V and 4 bases at J, leaving 8 bases unmatched. The CDR3 DNA follows: TGCGCCAGCAGCCAAGTAGGCAGGGGGTTGGCAGATACGCAGTATTTT. Encoded protein: CASSQVGRGLADTQYF.

The genes are TRBV21-1 and TRBJ2-7. TRBV21-1 is designated a pseudogene. CDR3 length equals 13 residues. The CDR3 DNA sequence: TGTGCCAGCGCGAAAACAACCTCCTACGAGCAGTACTTC. Translating it yields CASAKTTSYEQYF.

The chain couples TRBV2 to TRBJ2-5, with D perhaps matching TRBD2 (5 bases). CDR1 is SNHLY, CDR2 FYNNEI, per germline. CDR3 length: 10 amino acids. The V gene lost 8 bases and the J gene lost 7 bases, with 8 bases spanning the gap. The CDR3 loop reads CASSEGTQYF. The CDR3 DNA follows: TGTGCCAGCTCCGAGGGGACCCAGTACTTC.

This clonotype was counted only a few times. The chain recombines TRBV18 with TRBJ2-7; tentatively, D is TRBD2 (6 bases). The V end lost 0 bases, the J end lost 6 bases, and 12 bases lay between the germline ends. The CDR3 covers 14 residues. Germline V CDR1 and CDR2: KGHSH, LQKENI. The CDR3 here is CASSPPGTPTEQYF. In DNA form, the CDR3 reads TGTGCCAGCTCACCACCCGGGACTCCTACCGAGCAGTACTTC.

A few counts support this clonotype. This chain joins TRBV24-1 and TRBJ2-5; 8 nucleotides line up with TRBD2. CDR1 and CDR2 (germline): KGHDR, SFDVKD. V shed 4 bases, J shed 5 bases, and the junction held 5 bases outside the gene matches. This CDR3 region has 14 residues. DNA for the CDR3: TGTGCCACCAGTGACCCGGGGGGGCCGGAGACCCAGTACTTC. Amino acid sequence: CATSDPGGPETQYF.

The chain carries TRBV4-1 and TRBJ2-1; 8 bases match TRBD2. The CDR3 runs to 16 residues. The V segment lost 2 bases and the J segment 5 bases; nucleotides outside the gene matches: 8. Germline CDR1 reads MGHRA; CDR2 reads YSYEKL. CDR3 amino acids: CASSQRGAGANNEQFF. CDR3 DNA sequence: TGCGCCAGCAGCCAAAGAGGAGCGGGGGCTAACAATGAGCAGTTCTTC.

The sample holds a few counts of this clonotype. This chain connects TRBV10-3 to TRBJ2-3; 9 nucleotides agree with TRBD2. Per the germline V gene, CDR1 is ENHRY and CDR2 is SYGVKD. V shed 4 bases, J shed 4 bases, and the junction held 6 bases outside the gene matches. The CDR3 extends over 15 amino acids. The CDR3 bases are TGTGCCATCAGTGGGTCTAGCGGGGCGGCAGATACGCAGTATTTT. Its protein is CAISGSSGAADTQYF.

This chain uses TRBV27 with TRBJ1-2; 8 bases fit TRBD1. V lost 2 bases to trimming and J lost 7 bases; unmatched junction nucleotides: 18. This CDR3 spans 18 amino acids. The V gene's germline CDR1 is MNHEY and CDR2 SMNVEV (reference sequence). The DNA of the CDR3 is TGTGCCAGCAGTTTACTGGGAGGGGTTGGACAGGGCACATTTGGCTACACCTTC. Translation gives CASSLLGGVGQGTFGYTF.